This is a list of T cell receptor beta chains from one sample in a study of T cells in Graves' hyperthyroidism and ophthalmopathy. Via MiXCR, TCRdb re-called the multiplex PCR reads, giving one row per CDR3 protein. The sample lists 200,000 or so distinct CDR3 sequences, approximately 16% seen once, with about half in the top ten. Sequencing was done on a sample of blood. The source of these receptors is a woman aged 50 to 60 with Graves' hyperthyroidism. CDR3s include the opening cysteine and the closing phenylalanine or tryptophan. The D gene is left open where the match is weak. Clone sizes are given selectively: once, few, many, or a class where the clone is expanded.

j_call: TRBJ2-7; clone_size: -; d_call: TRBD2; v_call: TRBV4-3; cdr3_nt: TGCGCCAGCAGCCAGGGGACTAGCGTCTACGAGCAGTACTTC; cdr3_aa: CASSQGTSVYEQYF
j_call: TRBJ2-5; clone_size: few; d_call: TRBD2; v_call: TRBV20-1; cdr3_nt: TGCAGTGCTCCGGTCCCGGGACTAGTGGGGACCCAGTACTTC; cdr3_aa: CSAPVPGLVGTQYF
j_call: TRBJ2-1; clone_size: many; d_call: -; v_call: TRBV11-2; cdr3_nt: TGTGCCAGCAGCTTAGGAAGGAATGAGCAGTTCTTC; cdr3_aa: CASSLGRNEQFF
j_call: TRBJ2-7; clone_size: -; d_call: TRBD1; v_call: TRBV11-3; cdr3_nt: TGTGCCAGCACCATGGGACAGACCTACGAGCAGTACTTC; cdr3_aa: CASTMGQTYEQYF
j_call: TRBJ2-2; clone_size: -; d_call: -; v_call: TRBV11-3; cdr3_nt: TGTGCCAGCAGCTTAGGCCAGGAATACACCGGGGAGCTGTTTTTT; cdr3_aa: CASSLGQEYTGELFF
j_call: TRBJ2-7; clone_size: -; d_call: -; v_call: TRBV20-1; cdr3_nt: TGCAGTGCTAGAGATCGGATGACTGGATACTCCTACGAGCAGTACTTC; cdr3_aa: CSARDRMTGYSYEQYF
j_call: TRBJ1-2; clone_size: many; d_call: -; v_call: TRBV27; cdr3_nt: TGTGCCAGCAGTTCGCAGGGGACAAAGGGGGATTATGGCTACACCTTC; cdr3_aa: CASSSQGTKGDYGYTF
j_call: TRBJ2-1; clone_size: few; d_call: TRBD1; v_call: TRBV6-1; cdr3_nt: TGTGCCAGCATTCCGCGACAGGGGAGATATGAGCAGTTCTTC; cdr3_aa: CASIPRQGRYEQFF
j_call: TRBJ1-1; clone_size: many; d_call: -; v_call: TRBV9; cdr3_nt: TGTGCCAGCAGCGAGGGGGGAGAGAACACTGAAGCTTTCTTT; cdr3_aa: CASSEGGENTEAFF
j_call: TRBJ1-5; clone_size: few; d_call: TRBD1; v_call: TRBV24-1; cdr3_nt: TGTGCCACCAGTGATTCCCAGGGGGATCGTCAGCCCCAGCATTTT; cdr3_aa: CATSDSQGDRQPQHF
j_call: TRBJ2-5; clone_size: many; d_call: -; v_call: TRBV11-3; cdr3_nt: TGTGCCAGCAGCCCGAGGGACCTACAAGAGACCCAGTACTTC; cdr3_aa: CASSPRDLQETQYF
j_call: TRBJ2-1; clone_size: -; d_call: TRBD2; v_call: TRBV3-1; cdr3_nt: TGTGCCAGCAGCCAAGCGACTAGCGGAACCTACAATGAGCAGTTCTTC; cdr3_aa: CASSQATSGTYNEQFF
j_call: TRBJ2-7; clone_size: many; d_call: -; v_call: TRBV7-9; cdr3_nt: TGTGCCAGCAGCTTAATTGAGGACTCCTACGAGCAGTACTTC; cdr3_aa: CASSLIEDSYEQYF
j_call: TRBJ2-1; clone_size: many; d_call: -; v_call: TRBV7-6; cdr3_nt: TGTGCCAGCAGCTTAGTGAGCGGATACAATGAGCAGTTCTTC; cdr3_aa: CASSLVSGYNEQFF
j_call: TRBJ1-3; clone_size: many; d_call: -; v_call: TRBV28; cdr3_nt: TGTGCCAGCAGTACCGACGGACAGAGCTCTGGAAACACCATATATTTT; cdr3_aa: CASSTDGQSSGNTIYF
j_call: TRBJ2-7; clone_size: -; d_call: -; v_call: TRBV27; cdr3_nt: TGTGCCAGCAGCCAAAGGGGGGCGGGGGCTGACGGGACCTACTACGAGCAGTACTTC; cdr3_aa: CASSQRGAGADGTYYEQYF
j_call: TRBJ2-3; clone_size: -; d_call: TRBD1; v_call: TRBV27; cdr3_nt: TGTGCCAGCAGTTTATTAGGACAGGGAACAGATACGCAGTATTTT; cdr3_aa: CASSLLGQGTDTQYF
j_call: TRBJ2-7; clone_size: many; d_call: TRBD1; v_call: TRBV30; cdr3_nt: TGTGCCTGGAGCACCGGGACAGGGTCGTACGAGCAGTACTTC; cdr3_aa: CAWSTGTGSYEQYF
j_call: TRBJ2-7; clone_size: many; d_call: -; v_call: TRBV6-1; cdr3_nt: TGTGCCAGCAGTAATACAGGGATCCGTCACGAGCAGTACTTC; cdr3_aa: CASSNTGIRHEQYF
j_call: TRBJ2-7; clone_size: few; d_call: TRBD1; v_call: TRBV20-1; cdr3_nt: TGCAGTGCCACAGGGGGCTCCTGGGCCTACGAGCAGTACTTC; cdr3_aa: CSATGGSWAYEQYF
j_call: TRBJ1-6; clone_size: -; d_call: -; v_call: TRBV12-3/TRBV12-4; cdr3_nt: TGTGCCAGCAGAACAGGGTTTAATTCACCCCTCCACTTT; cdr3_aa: CASRTGFNSPLHF
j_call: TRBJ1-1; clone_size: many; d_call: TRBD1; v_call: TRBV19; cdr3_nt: TGTGCCAGTACCGGGACAGATCACATGAACACTGAAGCTTTCTTT; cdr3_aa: CASTGTDHMNTEAFF
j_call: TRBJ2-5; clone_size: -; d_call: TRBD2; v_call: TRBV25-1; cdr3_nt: TGTGCCAGCAGTGAGGGTAGCGGGAGTTTGTTTAAAGAGACCCAGTACTTC; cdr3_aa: CASSEGSGSLFKETQYF
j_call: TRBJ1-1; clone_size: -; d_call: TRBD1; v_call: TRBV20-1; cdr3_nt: TGCAGTGCTACCCCGACAGGGGTGAACACTGAAGCTTTCTTT; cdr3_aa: CSATPTGVNTEAFF
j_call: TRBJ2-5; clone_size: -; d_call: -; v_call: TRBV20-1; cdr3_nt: TGCAGTGCTAGAGATCTCAGGGGCGCAGTCGTAGAGACCCAGTACTTC; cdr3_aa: CSARDLRGAVVETQYF
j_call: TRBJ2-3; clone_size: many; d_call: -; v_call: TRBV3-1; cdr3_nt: TGTGCCAGCAGCCAGACACCGGTGGATACGCAGTATTTT; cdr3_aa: CASSQTPVDTQYF
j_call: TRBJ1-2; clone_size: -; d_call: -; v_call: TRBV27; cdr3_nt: TGTGCCAGCGGGAAACAGGCGACTTATGGCTACACCTTC; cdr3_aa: CASGKQATYGYTF
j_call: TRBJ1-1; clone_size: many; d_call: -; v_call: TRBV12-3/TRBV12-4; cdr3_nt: TGTGCCAGCAGTTTAGCGGGGGGGGTAGCTTTCTTT; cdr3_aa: CASSLAGGVAFF
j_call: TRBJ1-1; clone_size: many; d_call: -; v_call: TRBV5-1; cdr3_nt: TGCGCCAGCAGCTTATCAGGGAGAACTGAAGCTTTCTTT; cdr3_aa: CASSLSGRTEAFF
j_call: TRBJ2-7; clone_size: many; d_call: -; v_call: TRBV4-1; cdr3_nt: TGCGCCAGCAGCCCGCTGACAGGCCCAACCTACGAGCAGTACTTC; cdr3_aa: CASSPLTGPTYEQYF
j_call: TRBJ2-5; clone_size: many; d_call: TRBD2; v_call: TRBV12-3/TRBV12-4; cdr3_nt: TGTGCCAGCAGTTTAGCGGGGGGAGGGGAGACCCAGTACTTC; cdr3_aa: CASSLAGGGETQYF
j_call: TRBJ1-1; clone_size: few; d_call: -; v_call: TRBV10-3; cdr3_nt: TGTGCCACAATCTCCACCGGACAAACTAACACTGAAGCTTTCTTT; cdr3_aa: CATISTGQTNTEAFF
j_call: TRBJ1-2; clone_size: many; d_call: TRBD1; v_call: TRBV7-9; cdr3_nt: TGTGCCAGCAGCTTAGGGGGAACAGGGGGCGATGGCTACACCTTC; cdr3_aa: CASSLGGTGGDGYTF
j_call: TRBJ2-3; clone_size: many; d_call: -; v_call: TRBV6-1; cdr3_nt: TGTGCCAGCAAGTCAGATACGCAGTATTTT; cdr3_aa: CASKSDTQYF
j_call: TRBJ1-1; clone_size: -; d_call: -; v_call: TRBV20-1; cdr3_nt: TGCAGTGCTAGAGAGGGGCCTGAAGCTTTCTTT; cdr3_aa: CSAREGPEAFF